The rows below give T cell receptor beta chains drawn from one sample of a study of T cells expressing NK-cell markers. TCRdb re-called the 5' RACE reads, yielding one record per CDR3 amino acid sequence without DNA. The sample totals 150,000 to 180,000 distinct CDR3 sequences. What was sequenced was blood T cells: a sorted CD56 or NKG2C T cell subset, CD4+ or CD8+ T cells, or bulk PBMC T cells (not recorded which). The receptors here all came from a woman aged 45-60 years in good health. Both conserved end residues are part of each CDR3. The order of the fields is V gene, J gene, CDR3 protein.

TRBV20-1	TRBJ2-7	CSASSAEYEQYF
TRBV15	TRBJ1-5	CATNPDAPGSQPQHF
TRBV29-1	TRBJ2-7	CSVEDEEGGDYEQYF
TRBV6-5	TRBJ2-2	CASSSPTDNTGELFF
TRBV12-3/TRBV12-4	TRBJ2-5	CASSSVWETQYF
TRBV27	TRBJ2-1	CASSLLSGSYLNEQFF
TRBV7-8	TRBJ2-1	CASSWGQGDYNEQFF
TRBV5-1	TRBJ2-5	CASSLVPGERETQYF
TRBV27	TRBJ1-1	CPRPGGTEAFF
TRBV7-9	TRBJ1-3	CASSLGGEDTIYF
TRBV12-3/TRBV12-4	TRBJ1-5	CASSSPGGSNQPQHF
TRBV27	TRBJ2-1	CASSLGVGDYHDNEQFF
TRBV6-4	TRBJ2-1	CASSDSSGTYNEQFF
TRBV12-3/TRBV12-4	TRBJ1-2	CASSLGELNYGYTF
TRBV6-2/TRBV6-3	TRBJ1-4	CASWGARNEKLFF
TRBV6-6	TRBJ2-7	CASSSPWGYGYEQYF
TRBV21-1	TRBJ1-1	CASSKNKNTEAFF
TRBV7-8	TRBJ2-3	CASSSLDTQYF
TRBV5-4	TRBJ2-1	CASSHSGSTSYNEQFF
TRBV6-5	TRBJ2-6	CASSKGHSSGANVLTF
TRBV28	TRBJ1-5	CASSLRDWDQPQHF
TRBV2	TRBJ2-5	CASSEVELAGGETQYF
TRBV5-1	TRBJ1-1	CAIRTGGAGTEAFF
TRBV7-9	TRBJ1-2	CASLGSLQLGYTF
TRBV9	TRBJ2-3	CASSVVGLLQDTQYF
TRBV29-1	TRBJ1-2	CSVVGGNGYTF
TRBV7-9	TRBJ1-1	CASSLAHSGDEAFF
TRBV10-3	TRBJ2-3	CAISISGPRSGDTQYF
TRBV20-1	TRBJ1-1	CSARDGTPEFDGAEAFF
TRBV19	TRBJ1-2	CASSIPRSFYGYTF
TRBV4-1	TRBJ2-1	CASSQPTSGSAEQFF
TRBV5-1	TRBJ2-7	CASSLGLGRRTTYEQYF
TRBV15	TRBJ2-5	CATSRGTGQETQYF
TRBV5-1	TRBJ2-3	CASSHGQGSTDTQYF
TRBV4-1	TRBJ2-7	CASSRSTSGDYEQYF
TRBV29-1	TRBJ2-1	CSAGSSPSDEQFF
TRBV12-3/TRBV12-4	TRBJ2-1	CASSWFGDQTYNEQFF
TRBV4-1	TRBJ1-4	CASSHRLNPANEKLFF
TRBV29-1	TRBJ2-3	CSPGIDDTQYF
TRBV9	TRBJ2-1	CASSEPGAVYEQFF
TRBV6-5	TRBJ1-2	CASSYSAGALLLYGYTF
TRBV4-1	TRBJ2-1	CASSQLAGDLGEQFF
TRBV9	TRBJ2-1	CASSVEERYEQFF
TRBV2	TRBJ2-2	CASSEGLAQVGELFF
TRBV7-6	TRBJ1-3	CASSSGIGGNTIYF
TRBV20-1	TRBJ2-3	CSGAGQGLGRADTQYF
TRBV12-3/TRBV12-4	TRBJ1-2	CASSLDLRGYTF
TRBV20-1	TRBJ2-1	CSAPPREANEQFF
TRBV20-1	TRBJ2-7	CSARDIQGAIHEQYF
TRBV30	TRBJ2-1	CAWSVAGLALDEQFF
TRBV18	TRBJ2-2	CASSQENANTGELFF
TRBV29-1	TRBJ2-1	CSVEHLAGAIEQFF
TRBV5-1	TRBJ1-2	CASSSGTGGNYYGYTF
TRBV9	TRBJ2-1	CASSVEGIDEQFF
TRBV4-1	TRBJ1-5	CASSQVGNSNQPQHF
TRBV6-2/TRBV6-3	TRBJ2-7	CASLGGEYEQYF
TRBV5-1	TRBJ2-1	CASSLGTSGGTYNEQFF
TRBV10-2	TRBJ2-5	CASSGWDRGVRETQYF
TRBV20-1	TRBJ1-1	CSAPTGGRNTEAFF